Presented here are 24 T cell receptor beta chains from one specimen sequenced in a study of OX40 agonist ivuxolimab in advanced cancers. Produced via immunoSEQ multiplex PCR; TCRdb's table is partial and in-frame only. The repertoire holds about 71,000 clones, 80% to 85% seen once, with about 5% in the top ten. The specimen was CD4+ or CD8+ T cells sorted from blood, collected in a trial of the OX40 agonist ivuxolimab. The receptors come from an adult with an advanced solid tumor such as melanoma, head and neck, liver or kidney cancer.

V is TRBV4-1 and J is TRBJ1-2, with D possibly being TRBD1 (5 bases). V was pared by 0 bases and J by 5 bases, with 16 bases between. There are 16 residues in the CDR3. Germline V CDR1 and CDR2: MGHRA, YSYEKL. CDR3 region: CASSQDIIGGGYGYTF. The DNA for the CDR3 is TGCGCCAGCAGCCAAGATATCATTGGGGGAGGTTATGGCTACACCTTC.

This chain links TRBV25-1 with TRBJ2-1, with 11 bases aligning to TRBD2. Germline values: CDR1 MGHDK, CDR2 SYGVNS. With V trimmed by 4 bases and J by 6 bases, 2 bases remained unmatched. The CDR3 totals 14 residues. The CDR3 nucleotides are TGTGCCAGCAGTGTTAGCGGGAGGGTCAATGAGCAGTTCTTC. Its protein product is CASSVSGRVNEQFF.

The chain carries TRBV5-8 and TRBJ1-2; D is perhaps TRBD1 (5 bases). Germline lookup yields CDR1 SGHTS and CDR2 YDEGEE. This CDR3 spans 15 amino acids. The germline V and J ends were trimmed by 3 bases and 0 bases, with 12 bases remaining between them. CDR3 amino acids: CASSWPDIANYGYTF. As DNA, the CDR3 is TGTGCCAGCAGCTGGCCGGACATAGCTAACTATGGCTACACCTTC. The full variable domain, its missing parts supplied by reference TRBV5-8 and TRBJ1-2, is EAGVTQSPTHLIKTRGQQATLRCSPISGHTSVYWYQQALGLGLQFLLWYDEGEERNRGNFPPRFSGRQFPNYSSELNVNALELEDSALYLCASSWPDIANYGYTFGSGTRLTVV.

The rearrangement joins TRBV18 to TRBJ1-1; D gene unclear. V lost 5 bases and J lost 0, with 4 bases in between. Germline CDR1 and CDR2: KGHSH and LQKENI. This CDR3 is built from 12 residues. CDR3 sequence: CASSGLNTEAFF. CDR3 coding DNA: TGTGCCAGCTCAGGCTTGAACACTGAAGCTTTCTTT.

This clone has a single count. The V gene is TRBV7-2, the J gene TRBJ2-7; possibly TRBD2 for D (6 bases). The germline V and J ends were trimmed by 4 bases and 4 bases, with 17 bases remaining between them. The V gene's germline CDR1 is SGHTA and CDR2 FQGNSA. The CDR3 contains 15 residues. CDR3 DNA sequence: TGTGCCAGCAGCTCATCGCCGGGACTGGAATACGAGCAGTACTTC. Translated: CASSSSPGLEYEQYF.

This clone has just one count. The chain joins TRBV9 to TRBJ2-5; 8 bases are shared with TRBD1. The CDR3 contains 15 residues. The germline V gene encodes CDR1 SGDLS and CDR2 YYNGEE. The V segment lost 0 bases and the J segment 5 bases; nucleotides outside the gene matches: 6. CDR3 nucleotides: TGTGCCAGCAGCGTAGAAGCAGGGGGCGCGGAGACCCAGTACTTC. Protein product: CASSVEAGGAETQYF.

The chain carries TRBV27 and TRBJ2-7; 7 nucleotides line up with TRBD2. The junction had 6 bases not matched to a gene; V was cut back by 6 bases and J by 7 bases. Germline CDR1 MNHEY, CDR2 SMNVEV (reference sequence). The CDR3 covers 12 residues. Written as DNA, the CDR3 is TGTGCCAGCAGGGTCGAAGCGGGGGAGCAGTACTTC. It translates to CASRVEAGEQYF.

The CDR3 DNA reads as TGTGCCTTGGGACAGGGGGTGGAGACCCAGTACTTC. Residues: CALGQGVETQYF. This chain connects TRBV30 to TRBJ2-5; 11 bases map to TRBD1. The CDR3 spans 12 residues. Germline CDR1 GTSNPN, CDR2 SVGIG (reference sequence). V dropped 7 bases and J dropped 5; count of bases not matched to a gene: 3. Variable domain in full (rest from reference TRBV30 and TRBJ2-5): SQTIHQWPATLVQPVGSPLSLECTVEGTSNPNLYWYRQAAGRGLQLLFYSVGIGQISSEVPQNLSASRPQDRQFILSSKKLLLSDSGFYLCALGQGVETQYFGPGTRLLVL.

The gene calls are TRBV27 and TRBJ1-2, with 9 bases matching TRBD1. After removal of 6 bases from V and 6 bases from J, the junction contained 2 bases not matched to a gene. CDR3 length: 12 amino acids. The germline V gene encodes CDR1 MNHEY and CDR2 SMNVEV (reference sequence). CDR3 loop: CASSDRGNGYTF. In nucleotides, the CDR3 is TGTGCCAGCAGCGACAGGGGGAATGGCTACACCTTC.

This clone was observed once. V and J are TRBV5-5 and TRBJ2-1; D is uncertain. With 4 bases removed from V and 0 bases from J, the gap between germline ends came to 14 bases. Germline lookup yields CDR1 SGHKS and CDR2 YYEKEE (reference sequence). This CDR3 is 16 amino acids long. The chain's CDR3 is CASSPNSASSYNEQFF. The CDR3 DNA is TGTGCCAGCAGCCCCAACTCGGCAAGCTCCTACAATGAGCAGTTCTTC.

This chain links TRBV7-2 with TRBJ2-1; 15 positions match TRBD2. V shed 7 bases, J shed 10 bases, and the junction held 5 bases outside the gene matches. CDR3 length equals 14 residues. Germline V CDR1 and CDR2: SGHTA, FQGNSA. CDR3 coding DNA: TGTGCCAGCATCGGGACTAGCGGGAGGACAGAGCAGTTCTTC. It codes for CASIGTSGRTEQFF.

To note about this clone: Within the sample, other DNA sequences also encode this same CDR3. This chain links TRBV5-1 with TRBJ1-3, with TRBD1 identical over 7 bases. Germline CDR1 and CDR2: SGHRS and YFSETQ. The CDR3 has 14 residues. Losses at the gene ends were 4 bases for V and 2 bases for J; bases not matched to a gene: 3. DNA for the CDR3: TGCGCCAGCAGCCCTGGGACAGCTGGAAACACCATATATTTT. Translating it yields CASSPGTAGNTIYF.

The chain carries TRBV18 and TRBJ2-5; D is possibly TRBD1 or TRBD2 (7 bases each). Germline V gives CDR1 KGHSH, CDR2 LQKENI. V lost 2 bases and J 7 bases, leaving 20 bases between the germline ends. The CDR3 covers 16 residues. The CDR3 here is CASSPSSQQGRGTQYF. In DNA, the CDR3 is TGTGCCAGCTCACCATCATCCCAACAGGGGAGGGGGACCCAGTACTTC.

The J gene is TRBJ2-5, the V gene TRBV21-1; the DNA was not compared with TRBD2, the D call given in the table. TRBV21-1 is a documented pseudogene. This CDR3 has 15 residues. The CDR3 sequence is CASSLQERLQETQYF. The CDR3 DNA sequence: TGTGCCAGCAGCCTCCAAGAGCGTCTCCAAGAGACCCAGTACTTC.

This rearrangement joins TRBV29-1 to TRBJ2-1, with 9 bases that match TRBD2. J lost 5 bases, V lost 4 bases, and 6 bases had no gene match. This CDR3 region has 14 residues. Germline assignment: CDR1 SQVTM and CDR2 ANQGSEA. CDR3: CSVALIAGDNEQFF. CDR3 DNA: TGCAGCGTTGCTTTAATAGCGGGGGACAATGAGCAGTTCTTC.

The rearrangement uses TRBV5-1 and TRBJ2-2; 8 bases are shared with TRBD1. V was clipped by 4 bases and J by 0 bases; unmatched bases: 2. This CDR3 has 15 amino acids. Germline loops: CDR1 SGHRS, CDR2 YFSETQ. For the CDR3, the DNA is TGCGCCAGCAGCCCGGGACAGGCGAACACCGGGGAGCTGTTTTTT. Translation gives CASSPGQANTGELFF.

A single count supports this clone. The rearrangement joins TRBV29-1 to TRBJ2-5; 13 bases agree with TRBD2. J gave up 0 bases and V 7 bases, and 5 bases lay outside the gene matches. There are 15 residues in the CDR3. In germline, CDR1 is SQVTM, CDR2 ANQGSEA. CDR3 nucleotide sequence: TGCAGCGCGGGACTAGCGGGGAAGTACCAAGAGACCCAGTACTTC. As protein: CSAGLAGKYQETQYF.

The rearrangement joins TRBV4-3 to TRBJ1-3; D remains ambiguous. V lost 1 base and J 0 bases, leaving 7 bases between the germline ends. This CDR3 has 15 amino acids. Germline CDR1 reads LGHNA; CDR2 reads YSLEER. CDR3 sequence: CASSQAGSSGNTIYF. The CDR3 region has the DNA TGCGCCAGCAGCCAAGCAGGCAGCTCTGGAAACACCATATATTTT.

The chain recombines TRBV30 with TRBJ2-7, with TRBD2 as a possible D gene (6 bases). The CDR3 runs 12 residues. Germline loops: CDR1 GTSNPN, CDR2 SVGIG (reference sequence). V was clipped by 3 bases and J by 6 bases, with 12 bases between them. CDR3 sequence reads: CAWSITSSEQYF. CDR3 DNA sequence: TGTGCCTGGAGCATAACTAGCTCCGAGCAGTACTTC.

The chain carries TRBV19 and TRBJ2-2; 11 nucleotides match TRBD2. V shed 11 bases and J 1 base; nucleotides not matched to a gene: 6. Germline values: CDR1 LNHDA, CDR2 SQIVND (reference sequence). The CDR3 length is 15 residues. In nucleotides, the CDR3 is TGTGCCTCCGCGGGGACTAGCGGGAACACCGGGGAGCTGTTTTTT. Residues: CASAGTSGNTGELFF.

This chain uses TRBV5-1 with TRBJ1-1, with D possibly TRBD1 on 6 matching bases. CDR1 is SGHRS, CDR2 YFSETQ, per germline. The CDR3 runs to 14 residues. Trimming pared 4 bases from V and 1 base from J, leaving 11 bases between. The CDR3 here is CASSQGQPNTEAFF. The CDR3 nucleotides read TGCGCCAGCAGCCAAGGACAGCCGAACACTGAAGCTTTCTTT.

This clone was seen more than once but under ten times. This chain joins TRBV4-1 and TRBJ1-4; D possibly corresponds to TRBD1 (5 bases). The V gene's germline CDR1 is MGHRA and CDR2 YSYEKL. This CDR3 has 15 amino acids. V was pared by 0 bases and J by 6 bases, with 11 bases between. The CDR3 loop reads CASSQEGTVHEKLFF. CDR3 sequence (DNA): TGCGCCAGCAGCCAAGAAGGGACGGTACATGAAAAACTGTTTTTT.

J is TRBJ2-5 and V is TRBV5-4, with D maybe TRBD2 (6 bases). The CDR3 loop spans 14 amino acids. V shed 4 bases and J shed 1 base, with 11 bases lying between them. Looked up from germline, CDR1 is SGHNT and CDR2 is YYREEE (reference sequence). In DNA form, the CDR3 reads TGTGCCAGCAGCGGGGGAGGTAGCCAAGAGACCCAGTACTTC. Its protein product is CASSGGGSQETQYF. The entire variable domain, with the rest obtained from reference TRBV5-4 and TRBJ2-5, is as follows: ETGVTQSPTHLIKTRGQQVTLRCSSQSGHNTVSWYQQALGQGPQFIFQYYREEENGRGNFPPRFSGLQFPNYSSELNVNALELDDSALYLCASSGGGSQETQYFGPGTRLLVL.

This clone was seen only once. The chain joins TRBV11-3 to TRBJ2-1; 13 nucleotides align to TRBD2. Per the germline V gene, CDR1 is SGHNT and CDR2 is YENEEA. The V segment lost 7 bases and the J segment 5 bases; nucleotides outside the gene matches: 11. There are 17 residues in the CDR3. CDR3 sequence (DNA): TGTGCCAGCAACCAAGGGGTCGGGACTAGCGGGAACAATGAGCAGTTCTTC. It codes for CASNQGVGTSGNNEQFF.